These T cell receptor beta chains were read from a single sample in a study of blood T cells in healthy people across ages. TCRdb itself ran the 5' RACE reads through MiXCR, one entry per CDR3 protein. Of roughly 680,000 distinct CDR3 sequences detected, approximately 52% appear once; the ten largest clones hold 13%. The sequencing input was blood. These receptors all come from a woman older than 75 in good health. CDR3s include the opening cysteine and the closing phenylalanine or tryptophan. A D gene is named only where the DNA matches it firmly. Only part of the rows carry a size: once, few, many, or a class if the clone is expanded.

abundance: .; j_gene: TRBJ2-5; v_gene: TRBV10-2; d_gene: .; CDR3aa: CASSDDRRYQETQYF
abundance: many; j_gene: TRBJ2-1; v_gene: TRBV7-3; d_gene: TRBD2; CDR3aa: CASSPLVSSGRNEQFF
abundance: .; j_gene: TRBJ1-2; v_gene: TRBV12-3/TRBV12-4; d_gene: TRBD1; CDR3aa: CASSSRQGSRGYTF
abundance: many; j_gene: TRBJ2-7; v_gene: TRBV20-1; d_gene: .; CDR3aa: CSAPTVGSYEQYF
abundance: .; j_gene: TRBJ1-4; v_gene: TRBV6-5; d_gene: .; CDR3aa: CASSYGRAQANEKLFF
abundance: .; j_gene: TRBJ2-3; v_gene: TRBV3-1; d_gene: .; CDR3aa: CAGSQIRTFMGGGTDTQYF
abundance: medium-sized; j_gene: TRBJ2-3; v_gene: TRBV7-3; d_gene: .; CDR3aa: CASSQPPDTQYF
abundance: .; j_gene: TRBJ1-1; v_gene: TRBV7-2; d_gene: .; CDR3aa: CASSLGGGMNTEAFF
abundance: many; j_gene: TRBJ2-7; v_gene: TRBV20-1; d_gene: .; CDR3aa: CSARRDSPNEQYF
abundance: .; j_gene: .; v_gene: TRBV20-1; d_gene: TRBD1; CDR3aa: CSAWTGKEYEQYF
abundance: many; j_gene: TRBJ2-1; v_gene: TRBV12-3/TRBV12-4; d_gene: .; CDR3aa: CASTIRSQGLNEQFF
abundance: many; j_gene: TRBJ1-2; v_gene: TRBV3-1; d_gene: .; CDR3aa: CASSARLGLEGYTF
abundance: few; j_gene: .; v_gene: TRBV6-5; d_gene: .; CDR3aa: CASSQRRGVWETQYF
abundance: .; j_gene: TRBJ1-2; v_gene: TRBV3-1; d_gene: .; CDR3aa: CASSQDLVAANYGCTF
abundance: few; j_gene: TRBJ1-1; v_gene: TRBV12-3/TRBV12-4; d_gene: .; CDR3aa: CASSFSGGRAYTEAFF
abundance: .; j_gene: .; v_gene: TRBV4-1; d_gene: .; CDR3aa: CASSHPTGILQSYEQYF
abundance: .; j_gene: TRBJ2-3; v_gene: TRBV20-1; d_gene: .; CDR3aa: CSARVITGTDTQYF
abundance: .; j_gene: TRBJ1-3; v_gene: TRBV2; d_gene: .; CDR3aa: CASSDGAGGNTIYF